This T cell receptor (beta chain) was observed in a study of Graves' ophthalmopathy and Graves' hyperthyroidism. Study summary: Sampling took place at initial diagnosis, with peripheral blood obtained before any treatment. General study results and limits: Prediction of ophthalmopathy progression reached around 70% sensitivity and roughly 72% specificity. Classification of ophthalmopathy versus stable hyperthyroidism by a 13-signature model yielded about 88% sensitivity and around 80% specificity.

RNA transcripts yielded amplified TCR beta CDR3 regions. HTBI-primed RT-PCR formed the first round, and a multiplex PCR formed the second. In TCRdb, the multiplex PCR reads were re-called with MiXCR into one record per CDR3 protein. This table has under 800,000 distinct CDR3 sequences, 22% appearing once. Diagnostic conclusions were grounded in clinical symptoms, serum thyroxine, TRAb, thyroid ultrasound and orbital computed tomography. This clonotype was counted at least ten times. Its matching antigen is unknown. The origin of this receptor is a woman between 18 and 29 years old with stable Graves' hyperthyroidism. Some clones in this sample may be carry-over from other donors' samples. The sample was peripheral blood.

CDR3 sequence (DNA): TGTGCCAGCAGTGAAGCGGGAATCGGGGCTGGCTACACCTTC. It translates to CASSEAGIGAGYTF. This chain joins TRBV6-1 and TRBJ1-2; maybe TRBD1 (5 bases). CDR1 and CDR2 (germline): MNHNS, SASEGT. The CDR3 is made up of 14 amino acids. Trimming took off 0 bases at V and 7 bases at J, with 12 bases between the two ends.